Presented here are 30 T cell receptor beta chains from one specimen sequenced in a study of tumour-infiltrating T cells in Burkitt lymphoma. Generated by immunoSEQ multiplex PCR, the TCRdb table keeps only in-frame clones and is missing some. This sample has 7,700 or so clones, with around 72% found just once. The specimen was tumor tissue. The receptors were gathered from a human donor with diffuse large B-cell lymphoma.

The chain uses TRBV6-1 and TRBJ1-2; 10 bases agree with TRBD1. CDR1 MNHNS and CDR2 SASEGT come from the germline V gene. CDR3 size: 13 residues. With V trimmed by 5 bases and J by 7 bases, 4 bases remained unmatched. CDR3 bases: TGTGCCAGCAGTCAGACAGGGGGCCCTGGCTACACCTTC. Its protein is CASSQTGGPGYTF.

This clone was observed a handful of times. V and J are TRBV15 and TRBJ1-1; D remains ambiguous. Germline V CDR1 and CDR2: LNHNV, YYDKDF (reference sequence). CDR3 size: 13 residues. The ends were cut back, 0 bases at V and 11 bases at J, with 13 bases in the middle. CDR3 sequence reads: CATSRDSRKSAFF. CDR3 coding DNA: TGTGCCACCAGCAGAGATTCACGAAAGAGCGCTTTCTTT.

V usage is TRBV2 and J usage is TRBJ1-1, with D uncertain. Germline V gene sequence: CDR1 SNHLY, CDR2 FYNNEI. V shed 6 bases and J shed 1 base, with 15 bases lying between them. This CDR3 spans 15 amino acids. CDR3 sequence: CASSGDRAANTEAFF. The CDR3 region has the DNA TGTGCCAGCAGCGGAGACCGAGCTGCGAACACTGAAGCTTTCTTT.

V usage is TRBV5-4 and J usage is TRBJ2-7; TRBD1 matches 8 bases. This CDR3 is built from 14 residues. Germline values: CDR1 SGHNT, CDR2 YYREEE (reference sequence). V lost 4 bases, J lost 0 bases, and 3 bases stayed unmatched. The CDR3 sequence is CASSLGQDSYEQYF. The CDR3 DNA reads TGTGCCAGCAGCCTGGGACAGGACTCCTACGAGCAGTACTTC.

This clone was seen just once. The chain is built from TRBV19 and TRBJ1-4; maybe TRBD1 (5 bases). Germline CDR1 is LNHDA and CDR2 is SQIVND (reference sequence). The CDR3 extends over 15 amino acids. The V gene lost 5 bases and the J gene lost 3 bases, with 13 bases spanning the gap. The chain's CDR3 is CASSPYGAANEKLFF. The DNA of the CDR3 is TGTGCCAGTAGTCCTTACGGGGCTGCTAATGAAAAACTGTTTTTT.

The chain is built from TRBV5-1 and TRBJ2-1, with D perhaps TRBD1 or TRBD2 (5 bases each). The CDR3 runs 15 residues. Germline loops: CDR1 SGHRS, CDR2 YFSETQ. V lost 4 bases to trimming and J lost 2 bases, with 13 bases between them. The CDR3 sequence: CASSTGTETYNEQFF. In nucleotides, the CDR3 is TGCGCCAGCAGCACCGGGACGGAAACCTACAATGAGCAGTTCTTC.

The V gene is TRBV5-1, the J gene TRBJ1-3; D is uncertain. The germline CDR1 and CDR2 sequences are SGHRS and YFSETQ. The ends were cut back, 0 bases at V and 0 bases at J, with 10 bases in the middle. The CDR3 is made up of 16 amino acids. The CDR3 spells CASSLVGSYSGNTIYF. DNA of the CDR3: TGCGCCAGCAGCTTGGTTGGCAGCTACTCTGGAAACACCATATATTTT.

The CDR3 region is CASSLGGTADTQYF. CDR3 in DNA: TGCGCCAGCAGCTTGGGGGGGACAGCAGATACGCAGTATTTT. The V and J genes are TRBV5-1 and TRBJ2-3, with 7 positions matching TRBD1. Germline V gene data show CDR1 as SGHRS and CDR2 as YFSETQ. With 0 bases clipped from V and 4 bases from J, the junction kept 2 bases outside the gene matches. This CDR3 spans 14 amino acids.

V and J are TRBV23-1 and TRBJ1-1; D possibly corresponds to TRBD1 (5 bases). Being an ORF, TRBV23-1 has a function that is uncertain. This CDR3 comprises 15 residues. Trimming removed 0 bases from V and 11 bases from J, with 19 bases in between. CDR3 protein: CASSQSPWGARAAFF. The CDR3 DNA reads TGCGCCAGCAGTCAATCCCCCTGGGGAGCCAGGGCCGCTTTCTTT.

The gene calls are TRBV18 and TRBJ1-1; D not resolved. The germline V and J ends were trimmed by 3 bases and 3 bases, with 17 bases remaining between them. Germline lookup yields CDR1 KGHSH and CDR2 LQKENI. The CDR3 length is 16 residues. The CDR3 reads CASSPGGGRRDTEAFF. DNA for the CDR3: TGTGCCAGCTCACCGGGCGGCGGGCGAAGGGACACTGAAGCTTTCTTT.

This clone appeared a few times. The rearrangement links TRBV10-3 to TRBJ2-3; D possibly corresponds to TRBD1 (6 bases). Germline loops: CDR1 ENHRY, CDR2 SYGVKD. The CDR3 sequence is 14 residues long. Trimming pared 4 bases from V and 6 bases from J, leaving 14 bases between. The CDR3: CAISGQGRGDTQYF. CDR3 DNA sequence: TGTGCCATCAGTGGGCAGGGGCGAGGGGATACGCAGTATTTT.

This chain connects TRBV18 to TRBJ2-7; D gene unclear. This CDR3 contains 12 residues. In germline, CDR1 is KGHSH, CDR2 LQKENI. The V end lost 0 bases, the J end lost 5 bases, and 5 bases lay between the germline ends. CDR3 in DNA: TGTGCCAGCTCACCACCTGGTAACGAGCAGTACTTC. Protein: CASSPPGNEQYF.

This clone occurred a few times. V and J are TRBV9 and TRBJ1-5; D gene ambiguous. From germline, CDR1 is SGDLS and CDR2 YYNGEE. Trimming removed 0 bases at V and 0 bases at J, with 7 bases between. CDR3 length: 15 amino acids. CDR3 in DNA: TGTGCCAGCAGCGTAGGAATGGGTAGCAATCAGCCCCAGCATTTT. It yields the protein CASSVGMGSNQPQHF.

The CDR3, as DNA: TGTGCCAGCACCAAGGACAGGGGTCAGTACGAGCAGTACTTC. Amino acid sequence: CASTKDRGQYEQYF. This chain joins TRBV7-2 and TRBJ2-7; 9 bases map to TRBD1. The germline CDR1 and CDR2 sequences are SGHTA and FQGNSA. J gave up 4 bases and V 7 bases, and 8 bases lay outside the gene matches. This CDR3 has 14 amino acids.

The rearrangement links TRBV9 to TRBJ1-1; 11 bases fit TRBD1. The CDR3 totals 14 residues. Germline-derived CDR1 and CDR2 are SGDLS and YYNGEE. The V and J ends lost 4 bases and 4 bases, in that order; junction bases with no gene match: 3. As DNA, the CDR3 is TGTGCCAGCAGCTCCGGACAGGGGGCCACTGAAGCTTTCTTT. Protein product: CASSSGQGATEAFF.

V gene TRBV9 combines with J gene TRBJ1-3, with no clear D. Germline CDR1 and CDR2: SGDLS and YYNGEE. This CDR3 contains 14 residues. V dropped 3 bases and J dropped 2 bases, with 9 bases sitting between them. In nucleotides, the CDR3 is TGTGCCAGCAGCGCCTCGGGGACTGGAAACACCATATATTTT. It specifies CASSASGTGNTIYF. The whole variable domain, filled in from reference TRBV9 and TRBJ1-3, reads DSGVTQTPKHLITATGQRVTLRCSPRSGDLSVYWYQQSLDQGLQFLIQYYNGEERAKGNILERFSAQQFPDLHSELNLSSLELGDSALYFCASSASGTGNTIYFGEGSWLTVV.

This clone was detected only once. The chain employs TRBV27 and TRBJ2-7; the D gene is possibly TRBD1 (5 bases). The CDR3 sequence is 14 residues long. Per germline, CDR1 MNHEY and CDR2 SMNVEV (reference sequence). V was pared by 5 bases and J by 3 bases, with 14 bases between. The CDR3 nucleotides are TGTGCCAGCAGTCCTTTCCTCCAGGGCTACGAGCAGTACTTC. This codes for CASSPFLQGYEQYF.

The chain joins TRBV11-2 to TRBJ1-6; D gene uncertain. The CDR3 is 16 amino acids. Trimming removed 4 bases from V and 2 bases from J, with 12 bases in between. Germline-derived CDR1 and CDR2 are SGHAT and FQNNGV. CDR3 sequence reads: CASSSLQRTYNSPLHF. DNA of the CDR3: TGTGCCAGCAGCTCATTGCAGAGGACCTATAATTCACCCCTCCACTTT.

This chain joins TRBV7-6 and TRBJ1-4; D gene unclear. Deletions cut 1 base from V and 5 bases from J, with 17 bases between. CDR3 size: 17 residues. Germline CDR1 SGHVS, CDR2 FNYEAQ. The CDR3 here is CASSLEIGRPKNEKLFF. The CDR3 region has the DNA TGTGCCAGCAGCTTAGAAATCGGTCGGCCTAAGAATGAAAAACTGTTTTTT.

This clone came up a few times. This sequence joins TRBV1 and TRBJ2-3. TRBV1 is deemed a pseudogene. This CDR3 spans 14 amino acids. The CDR3 DNA reads TGCACCAGCAGCCAAGACCCTGGGTCAGTTACGCAGTATTTT. Protein sequence: CTSSQDPGSVTQYF.

The rearrangement links TRBV2 to TRBJ2-5, with 8 positions matching TRBD2. This CDR3 spans 14 amino acids. CDR1 is SNHLY, CDR2 FYNNEI, per germline. Trimming cost V 4 bases and J 5 bases; bases outside gene matches: 6. The CDR3 region is CASSGRRGDETQYF. Written as DNA, the CDR3 is TGTGCCAGCAGTGGGAGGCGGGGGGACGAGACCCAGTACTTC.

The V and J genes are TRBV7-8 and TRBJ1-2; D gene uncertain. The V gene's germline CDR1 is SGHVS and CDR2 FQNEAQ. V lost 0 bases to trimming and J lost 2 bases, with 10 bases between them. This CDR3 region has 15 residues. The DNA for the CDR3 is TGTGCCAGCAGCTTAGCGGTCGGCCCAAACTATGGCTACACCTTC. Translated, it gives CASSLAVGPNYGYTF.

J is TRBJ1-6 and V is TRBV11-2; no clear D. This CDR3 contains 15 residues. The V gene's germline CDR1 is SGHAT and CDR2 FQNNGV. With 0 bases removed from V and 10 bases from J, the gap between germline ends came to 13 bases. CDR3 nucleotides: TGTGCCAGCAGCTTAGATCTCGCCTCGAGATCACCCCTCCACTTT. Translating it yields CASSLDLASRSPLHF. Supplemented by reference TRBV11-2 and TRBJ1-6, the full variable domain reads EAGVAQSPRYKIIEKRQSVAFWCNPISGHATLYWYQQILGQGPKLLIQFQNNGVVDDSQLPKDRFSAERLKGVDSTLKIQPAKLEDSAVYLCASSLDLASRSPLHFGNGTRLTVT.

This chain connects TRBV5-5 to TRBJ1-1, with D uncertain. The length of the CDR3 is 13 residues. V was trimmed by 5 bases and J by 2 bases, leaving 10 bases between them. Germline V gene lookup returns CDR1 SGHKS and CDR2 YYEKEE (reference sequence). The CDR3 here is CASRNSLNTEAFF. The CDR3 bases are TGTGCCAGCAGGAACAGCTTAAACACTGAAGCTTTCTTT. Using reference TRBV5-5 and TRBJ1-1 for the parts outside the CDR3, the full variable domain is DAGVTQSPTHLIKTRGQQVTLRCSPISGHKSVSWYQQVLGQGPQFIFQYYEKEERGRGNFPDRFSARQFPNYSSELNVNALLLGDSALYLCASRNSLNTEAFFGQGTRLTVV.

This chain joins TRBV19 and TRBJ1-1, with a tentative D call TRBD1 (6 bases). The CDR3 is made up of 15 amino acids. Trimming shortened V by 6 bases and J by 0 bases, and 14 bases separated the two germline ends. CDR1 is LNHDA, CDR2 SQIVND, per germline (reference sequence). DNA of the CDR3: TGTGCCAGTAGCCGTAACAGGGTTATGAACACTGAAGCTTTCTTT. It translates to CASSRNRVMNTEAFF.

There are a few counts of this clone. The V call is TRBV6-6, the J call TRBJ1-3; D is ambiguous. The CDR3 has 15 residues. Germline CDR1 MNHNY, CDR2 SVGAGI (reference sequence). The V gene lost 5 bases and the J gene lost 2 bases, with 13 bases spanning the gap. CDR3 region: CASSPGPYPGNTIYF. The CDR3 DNA is TGTGCCAGCAGTCCAGGCCCATACCCTGGAAACACCATATATTTT.

The chain uses TRBV10-3 and TRBJ2-7; 7 nucleotides align to TRBD2. The germline gives CDR1 ENHRY, CDR2 SYGVKD. The trim removed 2 bases at V and 6 bases at J, leaving 4 bases unmatched. The CDR3 runs 13 residues. CDR3 sequence: CAISEGLDGEQYF. DNA for the CDR3: TGTGCCATCAGTGAGGGACTAGACGGCGAGCAGTACTTC.

The chain carries TRBV19 and TRBJ1-1; TRBD1 matches at 8 bases. Germline V gene sequence: CDR1 LNHDA, CDR2 SQIVND (reference sequence). V was pared by 2 bases and J by 6 bases, with 14 bases of the junction left unmatched. CDR3 length: 17 residues. CDR3 nucleotide sequence: TGTGCCAGTAGTATAACCAGGGGGCATAACGGTATCTCTGAAGCTTTCTTT. This translates into CASSITRGHNGISEAFF.

This clone was found once. The chain combines TRBV23-1 with TRBJ2-5; D gene uncertain. TRBV23-1 is an ORF; its function is uncertain. The CDR3 is 12 amino acids. Trimming stripped 6 bases from V and 6 bases from J, with 11 bases between. The DNA of the CDR3 is TGCGCCAGCAGCTTCGATTTGCAGACCCAGTACTTC. It yields the protein CASSFDLQTQYF.

This clone was recorded a few times. This sequence joins TRBV15 and TRBJ2-1; D is undetermined. The CDR3 spans 14 residues. Trimming removed 9 bases at V and 4 bases at J, with 16 bases between. Germline V lookup: CDR1 LNHNV, CDR2 YYDKDF (reference sequence). The CDR3 reads CATRTQSTYNEQFF. The CDR3 bases are TGTGCCACGCGGACCCAATCAACGTACAATGAGCAGTTCTTC.